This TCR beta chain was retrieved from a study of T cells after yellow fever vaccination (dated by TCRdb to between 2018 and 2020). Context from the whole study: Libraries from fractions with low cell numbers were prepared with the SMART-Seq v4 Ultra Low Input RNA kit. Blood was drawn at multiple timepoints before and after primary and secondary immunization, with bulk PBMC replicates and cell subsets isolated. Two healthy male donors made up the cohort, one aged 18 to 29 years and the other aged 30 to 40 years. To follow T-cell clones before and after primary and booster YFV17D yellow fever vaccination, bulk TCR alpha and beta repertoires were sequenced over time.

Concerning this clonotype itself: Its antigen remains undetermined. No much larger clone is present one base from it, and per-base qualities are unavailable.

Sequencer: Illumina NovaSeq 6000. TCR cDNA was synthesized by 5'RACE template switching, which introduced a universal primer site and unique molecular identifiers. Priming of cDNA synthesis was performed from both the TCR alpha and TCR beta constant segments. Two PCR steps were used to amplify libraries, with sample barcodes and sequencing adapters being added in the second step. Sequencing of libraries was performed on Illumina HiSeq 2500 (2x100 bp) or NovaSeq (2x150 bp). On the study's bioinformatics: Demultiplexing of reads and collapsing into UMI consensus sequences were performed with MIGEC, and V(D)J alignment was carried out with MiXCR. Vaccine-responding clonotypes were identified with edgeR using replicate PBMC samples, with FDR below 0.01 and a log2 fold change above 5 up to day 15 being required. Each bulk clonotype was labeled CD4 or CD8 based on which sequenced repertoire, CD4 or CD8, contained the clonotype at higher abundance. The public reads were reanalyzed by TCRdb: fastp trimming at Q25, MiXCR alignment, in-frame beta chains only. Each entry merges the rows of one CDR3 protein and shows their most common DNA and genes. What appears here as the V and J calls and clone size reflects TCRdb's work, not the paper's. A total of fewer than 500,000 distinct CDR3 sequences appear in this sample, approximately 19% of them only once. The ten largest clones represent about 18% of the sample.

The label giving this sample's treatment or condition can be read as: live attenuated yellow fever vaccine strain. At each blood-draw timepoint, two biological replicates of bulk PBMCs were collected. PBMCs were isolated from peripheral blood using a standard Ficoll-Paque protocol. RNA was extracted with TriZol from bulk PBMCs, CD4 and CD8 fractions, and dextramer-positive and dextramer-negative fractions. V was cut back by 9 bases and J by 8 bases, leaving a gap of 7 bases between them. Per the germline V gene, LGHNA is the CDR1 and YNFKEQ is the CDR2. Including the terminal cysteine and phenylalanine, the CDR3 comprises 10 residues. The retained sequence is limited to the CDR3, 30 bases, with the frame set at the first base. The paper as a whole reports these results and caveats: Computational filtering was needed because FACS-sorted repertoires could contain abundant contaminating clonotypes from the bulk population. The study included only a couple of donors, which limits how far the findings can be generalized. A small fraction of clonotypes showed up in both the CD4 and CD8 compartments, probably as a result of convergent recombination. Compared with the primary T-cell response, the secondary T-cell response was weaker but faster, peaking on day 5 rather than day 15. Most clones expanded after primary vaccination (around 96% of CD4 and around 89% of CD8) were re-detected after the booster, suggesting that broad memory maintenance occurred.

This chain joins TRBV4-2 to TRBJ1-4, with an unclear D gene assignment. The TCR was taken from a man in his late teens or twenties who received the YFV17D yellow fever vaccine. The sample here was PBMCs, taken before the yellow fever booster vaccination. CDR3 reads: CARGAEKLFF. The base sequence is TGTGCCAGGGGCGCCGAAAAACTGTTTTTT.